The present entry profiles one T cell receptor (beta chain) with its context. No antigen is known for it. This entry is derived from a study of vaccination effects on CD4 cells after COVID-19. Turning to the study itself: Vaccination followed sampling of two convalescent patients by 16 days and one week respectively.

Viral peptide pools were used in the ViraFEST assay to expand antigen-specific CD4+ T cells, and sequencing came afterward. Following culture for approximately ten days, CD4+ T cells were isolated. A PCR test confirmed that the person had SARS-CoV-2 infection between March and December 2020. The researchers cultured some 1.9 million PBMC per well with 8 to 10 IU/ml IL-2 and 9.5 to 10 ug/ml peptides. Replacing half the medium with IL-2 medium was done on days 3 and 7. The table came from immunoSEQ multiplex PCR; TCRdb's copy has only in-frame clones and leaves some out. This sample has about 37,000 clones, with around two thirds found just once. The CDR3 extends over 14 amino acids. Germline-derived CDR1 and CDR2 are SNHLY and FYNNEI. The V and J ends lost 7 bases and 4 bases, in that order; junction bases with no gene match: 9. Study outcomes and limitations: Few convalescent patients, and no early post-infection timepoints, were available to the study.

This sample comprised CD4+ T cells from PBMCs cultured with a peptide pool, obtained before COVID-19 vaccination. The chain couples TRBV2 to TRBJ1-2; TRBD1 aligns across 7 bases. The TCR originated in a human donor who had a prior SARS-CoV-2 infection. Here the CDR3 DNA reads TGTGCCAGCATGGGGACAGTCTTAGCCTATGGCTACACCTTC. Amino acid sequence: CASMGTVLAYGYTF.